The 24 T cell receptor beta chains below all came from one sample that was sequenced in a study of cytomegalovirus exposure and HLA in healthy donors. This table comes from immunoSEQ multiplex PCR, and its TCRdb copy is limited to in-frame clones, with some not included. The table records about 150,000 clones, about 95% of them present only once. The source material was PBMCs. Source of these receptors: a man aged 18 to 29 in good health and CMV-seropositive.

This clone was observed once. This chain connects TRBV6-6 to TRBJ1-5; possibly TRBD1 for D (5 bases). Germline V lookup: CDR1 MNHNY, CDR2 SVGAGI (reference sequence). Trimming took off 2 bases at V and 1 base at J, with 6 bases between the two ends. CDR3 length equals 14 residues. The CDR3 sequence is CASSYRGSNQPQHF. For the CDR3, the DNA is TGTGCCAGCAGTTACAGGGGCAGCAATCAGCCCCAGCATTTT.

The gene calls are TRBV11-3 and TRBJ2-1, with 8 bases aligning to TRBD2. Germline loops: CDR1 SGHNT, CDR2 YENEEA. This CDR3 spans 17 amino acids. J lost 0 bases, V lost 4 bases, and 8 bases had no gene match. In nucleotides, the CDR3 is TGTGCCAGCAGCTCCCAGGGCGGGGGGAGCTCCTACAATGAGCAGTTCTTC. Its protein product is CASSSQGGGSSYNEQFF.

This clone was detected once. The rearrangement joins TRBV27 to TRBJ2-7; D not certain. V was pared by 6 bases and J by 1 base, with 13 bases between. CDR3 length equals 14 residues. The germline V gene encodes CDR1 MNHEY and CDR2 SMNVEV (reference sequence). For the CDR3, the DNA is TGTGCCAGCAGCACCTTTGGCGGATCCTACGAGCAGTACTTC. It specifies CASSTFGGSYEQYF.

The V call is TRBV10-3, the J call TRBJ1-1; D is possibly TRBD1 (5 bases). V lost 1 base and J lost 1, with 16 bases in between. CDR3 size: 17 residues. Germline values: CDR1 ENHRY, CDR2 SYGVKD. CDR3 protein: CAISEFLTPGSNTEAFF. The CDR3 DNA reads as TGTGCCATCAGTGAGTTCCTAACCCCAGGGTCGAACACTGAAGCTTTCTTT.

This chain uses TRBV6-1 with TRBJ2-5; 7 bases match TRBD2. CDR3 size: 16 residues. CDR1 and CDR2 from the germline V gene are MNHNS and SASEGT. The V and J ends lost 2 bases and 2 bases, in that order; junction bases with no gene match: 8. CDR3 DNA sequence: TGTGCCAGCAGTGAACCCCCACTAGCGCTACAAGAGACCCAGTACTTC. It codes for CASSEPPLALQETQYF.

V and J are TRBV10-3 and TRBJ2-7; TRBD2 agrees at 8 bases. Germline-derived CDR1 and CDR2 are ENHRY and SYGVKD. V lost 0 bases to trimming and J lost 5 bases; unmatched junction nucleotides: 6. CDR3 size: 15 residues. CDR3 nucleotide sequence: TGTGCCATCAGTGAGTCTAGCGGGATTCCTAACGAGCAGTACTTC. It is translated as CAISESSGIPNEQYF.

The rearrangement uses TRBV5-1 and TRBJ1-2, with D tentatively TRBD1 (5 bases). This CDR3 is built from 15 residues. Germline loops: CDR1 SGHRS, CDR2 YFSETQ. The V end was cut by 7 bases, the J end by 3 bases, with 19 bases between. The CDR3 is CASRPASGRDYGYTF. In DNA form, the CDR3 reads TGCGCCAGCCGCCCCGCTTCAGGGAGGGACTATGGCTACACCTTC.

Points on this clone: One end of the junction does not line up with germline, which may come from a read error. This chain connects TRBV29-1 to TRBJ2-6, with 12 bases that match TRBD1. Germline-derived CDR1 and CDR2 are SQVTM and ANQGSEA. The CDR3 covers 16 residues. CDR3 sequence reads: CSVEGTGGSGANVLTF. CDR3 nucleotide sequence: TGCAGCGTCGAAGGGACAGGGGGCAGTGGGGCCAACGTCCTGACTTTC.

This chain uses TRBV28 with TRBJ2-1; unclear D gene. The CDR3 has 12 amino acids. The V gene lost 5 bases and the J gene lost 3 bases, with 5 bases spanning the gap. In germline, CDR1 is MDHEN, CDR2 SYDVKM. In DNA, the CDR3 is TGTGCCAGCAGTCCAAACTACAATGAGCAGTTCTTC. Translating it yields CASSPNYNEQFF.

V and J are TRBV7-3 and TRBJ2-3; 12 bases map to TRBD2. The CDR3 contains 18 residues. With V trimmed by 5 bases and J by 0 bases, 9 bases remained unmatched. Germline V gives CDR1 SGHTA, CDR2 FQGTGA. The chain's CDR3 is CASSESGTSGQSTDTQYF. CDR3 DNA sequence: TGTGCCAGCAGCGAATCCGGGACTAGCGGGCAGAGCACAGATACGCAGTATTTT.

This CDR3 is CAISGQGGEDTQYF. CDR3 DNA sequence: TGTGCCATCAGTGGACAGGGGGGGGAAGATACGCAGTATTTT. This sequence joins TRBV10-3 and TRBJ2-3; the match to TRBD1 covers 9 bases. CDR1 and CDR2 from the germline V gene are ENHRY and SYGVKD. The CDR3 length is 14 residues. Unmatched junction bases numbered 4, after V lost 4 bases and J lost 5 bases.

The chain carries TRBV11-2 and TRBJ2-6; 9 bases fit TRBD2. Unmatched junction bases numbered 4, after V lost 5 bases and J lost 2 bases. The CDR3 totals 16 residues. Per the germline V gene, CDR1 is SGHAT and CDR2 is FQNNGV. CDR3 sequence (DNA): TGTGCCAGCAGCCAGCGGGGGGCGGCTGGGGCCAACGTCCTGACTTTC. Its protein product is CASSQRGAAGANVLTF.

The chain uses TRBV10-3 and TRBJ2-1; 10 nucleotides align to TRBD1. CDR1 is ENHRY and CDR2 is SYGVKD in the germline V gene. V was clipped by 6 bases and J by 4 bases; unmatched bases: 6. This CDR3 is built from 15 residues. CDR3 residues: CAIRPGDRGYNEQFF. In DNA form, the CDR3 reads TGTGCCATCAGACCAGGGGACAGGGGATACAATGAGCAGTTCTTC.

This clone was counted only a few times. The V call is TRBV7-2, the J call TRBJ2-1, with 9 positions matching TRBD2. The CDR3 has 12 residues. The V segment lost 6 bases and the J segment 10 bases; nucleotides outside the gene matches: 4. CDR1 is SGHTA and CDR2 is FQGNSA in the germline V gene. The chain's CDR3 is CASSLAGLEQFF. The DNA of the CDR3 is TGTGCCAGCAGTCTAGCGGGACTCGAGCAGTTCTTC.

This clone appeared once. This chain joins TRBV7-3 and TRBJ2-1; TRBD1 might be the D (6 bases). The V gene lost 5 bases and the J gene lost 8 bases, with 16 bases spanning the gap. The germline V gene encodes CDR1 SGHTA and CDR2 FQGTGA. The CDR3 is 14 residues long. CDR3 protein: CASSRQGRGDEQFF. The CDR3 coding sequence is TGTGCCAGCAGCCGGCAGGGGAGAGGCGATGAGCAGTTCTTC.

The CDR3 loop is CASSLIRGGEKLFF. The CDR3 DNA sequence: TGTGCCAGCAGTTTAATCAGGGGTGGTGAAAAACTGTTTTTT. This sequence joins TRBV28 and TRBJ1-4, with a possible D match to TRBD1 (6 bases). Germline-derived CDR1 and CDR2 are MDHEN and SYDVKM. V lost 2 bases to trimming and J lost 7 bases, with 11 bases between them. This CDR3 region has 14 residues.

The chain joins TRBV7-9 to TRBJ2-7; 10 positions agree with TRBD1. The CDR3 length is 15 residues. The germline V gene has CDR1 SEHNR and CDR2 FQNEAQ (reference sequence). Germline trimming cut 5 bases from V and 2 bases from J; bases unmatched to any gene: 6. The CDR3 loop is CASSNQGQGAYEQYF. In nucleotides, the CDR3 is TGTGCCAGCAGCAACCAAGGACAGGGGGCCTACGAGCAGTACTTC.

This clone was observed a single time. V is TRBV27 and J is TRBJ2-2; maybe TRBD2 (5 bases). CDR1 is MNHEY and CDR2 is SMNVEV in the germline V gene (reference sequence). V shed 4 bases and J shed 1 base, with 7 bases lying between them. CDR3 length: 14 residues. The CDR3 coding sequence is TGTGCCAGCAGTTACGGGATGAACACCGGGGAGCTGTTTTTT. This translates into CASSYGMNTGELFF.

The chain is built from TRBV15 and TRBJ1-1; D gene ambiguous. V dropped 0 bases and J dropped 0 bases, with 8 bases sitting between them. The CDR3 is made up of 15 amino acids. The germline V gene has CDR1 LNHNV and CDR2 YYDKDF (reference sequence). The CDR3 loop reads CATSRDRKMNTEAFF. The CDR3 coding sequence is TGTGCCACCAGCAGAGACAGAAAGATGAACACTGAAGCTTTCTTT.

The count of this clone is one. V usage is TRBV5-8 and J usage is TRBJ2-7; D is perhaps TRBD1 (6 bases). Germline assignment: CDR1 SGHTS and CDR2 YDEGEE. Trimming stripped 6 bases from V and 4 bases from J, with 20 bases between. The CDR3 consists of 15 residues. CDR3 sequence: CASNQGGRIPYEQYF. DNA for the CDR3: TGTGCCAGCAACCAAGGGGGTCGCATACCTTACGAGCAGTACTTC.

The chain combines TRBV7-9 with TRBJ2-7, with D perhaps TRBD1 (6 bases). The CDR3 is 12 amino acids. CDR1 and CDR2 (germline): SEHNR, FQNEAQ (reference sequence). Trimming stripped 1 base from V and 7 bases from J, with 8 bases between. The CDR3 loop is CASSLDQGEQYF. The CDR3 bases are TGTGCCAGCAGCTTAGATCAGGGGGAGCAGTACTTC. Supplemented by reference TRBV7-9 and TRBJ2-7, the full variable domain reads DTGVSQNPRHKITKRGQNVTFRCDPISEHNRLYWYRQTLGQGPEFLTYFQNEAQLEKSRLLSDRFSAERPKGSFSTLEIQRTEQGDSAMYLCASSLDQGEQYFGPGTRLTVT.

The rearrangement links TRBV6-1 to TRBJ2-1, with 7 bases lining up with TRBD2. V gave up 3 bases and J gave up 12 bases; unmatched junction bases: 8. From germline, CDR1 is MNHNS and CDR2 SASEGT. The CDR3 has 13 residues. The chain's CDR3 is CASSDGGSGVQFF. Written as DNA, the CDR3 is TGTGCCAGCAGTGACGGGGGGTCGGGCGTGCAGTTCTTC.

The chain combines TRBV28 with TRBJ2-3; maybe TRBD1 (6 bases). Germline V gene data show CDR1 as MDHEN and CDR2 as SYDVKM. The CDR3 has 15 amino acids. V was trimmed by 8 bases and J by 0 bases, leaving 15 bases between them. CDR3 nucleotide sequence: TGTGCCAGCGGGGGACACCAAGATAGCACAGATACGCAGTATTTT. Its protein product is CASGGHQDSTDTQYF.

The rearrangement uses TRBV29-1 and TRBJ2-7; 7 nucleotides match TRBD1. Germline CDR1 is SQVTM and CDR2 is ANQGSEA. CDR3 length equals 14 residues. With V trimmed by 4 bases and J by 2 bases, 8 bases remained unmatched. CDR3 residues: CSVVALQGTYEQYF. Written as DNA, the CDR3 is TGCAGCGTTGTGGCCCTACAGGGGACCTACGAGCAGTACTTC.